These T cell receptor beta chains were read from a single sample in a study of chemoradiotherapy in HPV16-positive cancers. TCRdb keeps only in-frame clones here, not all; method: immunoSEQ multiplex PCR. The sample holds 7,000 or so clones, 75% to 85% seen once. The sample was tumor tissue, taken from a patient who underwent chemoradiotherapy. The receptors originated from a human donor with HPV-associated anogenital cancer. CDR3s include the opening cysteine and the closing phenylalanine or tryptophan. D genes are given only for firm matches. Clone size appears in some rows only: once, few, many, or a class for an expanded clone.

len,abundance,d_gene,v_gene,j_gene,CDR3aa,CDR3nt
14,NA,NA,TRBV6-1,TRBJ1-4,CASSERDSNEKLFF,TGTGCCAGCAGTGAAAGAGACAGTAATGAAAAACTGTTTTTT
15,NA,NA,TRBV6-1,TRBJ2-5,CASSEARTLQETQYF,TGTGCCAGCAGTGAAGCCCGGACACTCCAAGAGACCCAGTACTTC
14,NA,NA,TRBV7-6,TRBJ2-7,CASSLGTGTYEQYF,TGTGCCAGCAGCTTAGGGACGGGGACCTACGAGCAGTACTTC
14,NA,NA,TRBV6-1,TRBJ1-1,CASNAYGANTEAFF,TGTGCCAGCAATGCATACGGGGCGAACACTGAAGCTTTCTTT
16,NA,TRBD1,TRBV27,TRBJ1-1,CASSPYKTGGNTEAFF,TGTGCCAGCAGTCCCTATAAGACAGGGGGAAACACTGAAGCTTTCTTT
14,NA,NA,TRBV6-6,TRBJ1-1,CASRRTEANTEAFF,TGTGCCAGCAGGCGGACCGAGGCGAACACTGAAGCTTTCTTT
16,NA,TRBD1,TRBV7-2,TRBJ2-3,CASSLRGGYSTDTQYF,TGTGCCAGCAGCTTACGAGGGGGCTACAGCACAGATACGCAGTATTTT
13,NA,NA,TRBV5-4,TRBJ1-2,CASSFKQGYGYTF,TGTGCCAGCAGCTTTAAACAGGGTTATGGCTACACCTTC
14,NA,NA,TRBV19,TRBJ2-2,CASKGLLNTGELFF,TGTGCCAGTAAAGGTCTACTAAACACCGGGGAGCTGTTTTTT
15,NA,TRBD1,TRBV5-8,TRBJ1-4,CASSSPGQTVQKLFF,TGTGCCAGCAGCTCACCGGGACAGACCGTTCAAAAACTGTTTTTT
15,NA,NA,TRBV30,TRBJ1-1,CAGRGRGGTSTEAFF,TGTGCCGGCAGGGGCCGGGGGGGGACCTCCACTGAAGCTTTCTTT
14,NA,NA,TRBV5-1,TRBJ2-7,CASSLGQEGLEQYF,TGCGCCAGCAGCTTGGGTCAGGAGGGGCTCGAGCAGTACTTC
16,few,NA,TRBV6-6,TRBJ1-6,CASSNQGMSYNSPLHF,TGTGCCAGCAGCAATCAGGGGATGTCCTATAATTCACCCCTCCACTTT
16,NA,NA,TRBV7-2,TRBJ2-3,CASSLDSRPGTDTQYF,TGTGCCAGCAGCTTAGATAGTCGTCCGGGAACAGATACGCAGTATTTT
17,few,TRBD1,TRBV4-1,TRBJ2-2,CASSLVRVQGTTGELFF,TGCGCCAGCAGCCTGGTCCGGGTACAGGGGACAACCGGGGAGCTGTTTTTT
13,few,NA,TRBV30,TRBJ2-5,CAKGDYPYETQYF,TGTGCCAAGGGGGATTATCCTTATGAGACCCAGTACTTC
18,NA,TRBD1,TRBV27,TRBJ2-3,CASSHTRPTGASPDTQYF,TGTGCCAGCAGTCACACCCGACCGACAGGGGCCTCCCCAGATACGCAGTATTTT
17,NA,TRBD2,TRBV14,TRBJ2-1,CASSQGSGTRSVNEQFF,TGTGCCAGCAGCCAAGGTTCCGGGACTAGGTCAGTCAATGAGCAGTTCTTC
14,NA,TRBD1,TRBV30,TRBJ1-1,CAWSIGTGNTEAFF,TGTGCCTGGAGTATAGGGACAGGGAACACTGAAGCTTTCTTT
14,NA,NA,TRBV7-8,TRBJ2-3,CASSFQPGTDTQYF,TGTGCCAGCAGCTTTCAGCCGGGCACAGATACGCAGTATTTT
13,NA,NA,TRBV28,TRBJ2-5,CASSLLPQETQYF,TGTGCCAGCAGTTTACTTCCCCAAGAGACCCAGTACTTC
12,NA,NA,TRBV10-2,TRBJ1-1,CASARGDTEAFF,TGCGCCAGCGCACGGGGGGACACTGAAGCTTTCTTT
15,once,TRBD1,TRBV4-1,TRBJ2-7,CASSQRGQLDDEQYF,TGCGCCAGCAGCCAAAGGGGACAGCTAGACGACGAGCAGTACTTC
17,NA,TRBD2,TRBV4-3,TRBJ2-3,CASSQLARGGGADTQYF,TGCGCCAGCAGCCAGCTGGCCCGGGGGGGCGGCGCAGATACGCAGTATTTT
13,NA,TRBD1,TRBV19,TRBJ1-2,CATRTGSFYGYTF,TGTGCCACTCGGACAGGTTCATTTTATGGCTACACCTTC
14,NA,TRBD1,TRBV7-2,TRBJ1-1,CASSPRRGGTEAFF,TGTGCCAGCAGCCCCCGCAGGGGGGGCACTGAAGCTTTCTTT
17,NA,NA,TRBV4-1,TRBJ1-4,CASSPGPPRLTYEKLFF,TGCGCCAGCAGCCCCGGGCCTCCCAGGCTCACCTATGAAAAACTGTTTTTT
11,NA,NA,TRBV5-5,TRBJ2-7,CASSSPEEQYF,TGTGCCAGCAGCTCGCCTGAGGAGCAGTACTTC
13,NA,NA,TRBV4-3,TRBJ1-2,CASSQDRGRGYTF,TGCGCCAGCAGCCAAGATAGAGGGCGCGGCTACACCTTC
14,NA,NA,TRBV18,TRBJ2-7,CASSARGTPYEQYF,TGTGCCAGCTCAGCACGGGGGACACCCTACGAGCAGTACTTC
12,once,TRBD2,TRBV7-9,TRBJ2-3,CASSSLGREQYF,TGTGCCAGCAGCTCCCTTGGGAGGGAGCAGTATTTT
13,NA,NA,TRBV7-9,TRBJ1-3,CASSLNQGNTIYF,TGTGCCAGCAGTCTCAACCAGGGAAACACCATATATTTT
12,NA,NA,TRBV4-1,TRBJ2-1,CASSQEIGEQFF,TGCGCCAGCAGCCAGGAAATCGGTGAGCAGTTCTTC
16,once,TRBD1,TRBV28,TRBJ2-5,CASSIPTGTFQETQYF,TGTGCCAGCAGTATCCCGACAGGGACCTTCCAAGAGACCCAGTACTTC
13,NA,NA,TRBV6-1,TRBJ2-7,CASIRGQTYEQYF,TGTGCCAGCATCAGAGGACAGACCTACGAGCAGTACTTC
16,NA,NA,TRBV4-1,TRBJ1-2,CASSQTLIRDNYGYTF,TGCGCCAGCAGCCAAACCCTAATCAGGGATAACTATGGCTACACCTTC
16,NA,NA,TRBV9,TRBJ1-2,CASSDPKRAANYGYTF,TGTGCCAGCAGCGACCCCAAAAGGGCCGCTAACTATGGCTACACCTTC
17,NA,NA,TRBV11-2,TRBJ2-1,CASSSGQGGASYNEQFF,TGTGCCAGCAGCTCCGGTCAGGGGGGGGCCTCCTACAATGAGCAGTTCTTC
16,NA,NA,TRBV4-1,TRBJ2-7,CASSQDHGGSSYEQYF,TGCGCCAGCAGCCAAGATCATGGGGGTTCCTCCTACGAGCAGTACTTC
14,NA,NA,TRBV14,TRBJ1-1,CASSHAGPDTEAFF,TGTGCCAGCAGCCACGCAGGGCCAGACACTGAAGCTTTCTTT
13,NA,NA,TRBV18,TRBJ1-5,CASSPHPEQPQHF,TGTGCCAGCTCACCACATCCTGAACAGCCCCAGCATTTT
16,NA,NA,TRBV6-6,TRBJ1-1,CASSYSNGAHNTEAFF,TGTGCCAGCAGTTACTCGAATGGCGCCCATAACACTGAAGCTTTCTTT
14,NA,NA,TRBV5-1,TRBJ2-2,CASSFNRDDGELFF,TGCGCCAGCAGCTTCAACAGGGACGACGGGGAGCTGTTTTTT
15,NA,TRBD1,TRBV9,TRBJ1-6,CASSGGQALNSPLHF,TGTGCCAGCAGCGGAGGACAGGCGCTTAATTCACCCCTCCACTTT
14,NA,NA,TRBV7-9,TRBJ2-1,CASSSWGPDHEQFF,TGTGCCAGCAGTTCGTGGGGACCCGACCATGAGCAGTTCTTC
15,NA,NA,TRBV11-1,TRBJ1-2,CASRFARGANYGYTF,TGTGCCAGCAGGTTCGCCAGGGGTGCGAACTATGGCTACACCTTC
17,NA,TRBD1,TRBV10-3,TRBJ2-5,CAISDQGAEKMQETQYF,TGTGCCATCAGTGACCAGGGGGCCGAAAAAATGCAAGAGACCCAGTACTTC
12,NA,NA,TRBV10-3,TRBJ2-7,CAIASLSYEQYF,TGTGCCATCGCGTCTTTGTCCTACGAGCAGTACTTC
13,NA,TRBD1,TRBV6-4,TRBJ1-2,CASSDSDRGGYTF,TGTGCCAGCAGTGATTCAGACAGGGGTGGCTACACCTTC
17,NA,NA,TRBV19,TRBJ1-5,CASSTPPTDQYGQPQHF,TGTGCCAGTAGTACCCCCCCGACAGACCAGTACGGTCAGCCCCAGCATTTT
13,once,NA,TRBV7-9,TRBJ1-2,CASSSLRLNGYTF,TGTGCCAGCAGCAGTTTGCGATTAAATGGCTACACCTTC
16,NA,NA,TRBV7-2,TRBJ2-7,CASSPPGGGGASEQYF,TGTGCCAGCAGTCCCCCAGGGGGCGGGGGGGCCTCCGAGCAGTACTTC
13,NA,TRBD1,TRBV5-4,TRBJ1-2,CASSSDRGRGYTF,TGTGCCAGCAGCTCCGACAGGGGCCGGGGCTACACCTTC
14,once,TRBD2,TRBV10-1,TRBJ2-1,CASSSSGTREEQFF,TGCGCCAGCAGCTCTAGCGGGACCCGGGAGGAGCAGTTCTTC